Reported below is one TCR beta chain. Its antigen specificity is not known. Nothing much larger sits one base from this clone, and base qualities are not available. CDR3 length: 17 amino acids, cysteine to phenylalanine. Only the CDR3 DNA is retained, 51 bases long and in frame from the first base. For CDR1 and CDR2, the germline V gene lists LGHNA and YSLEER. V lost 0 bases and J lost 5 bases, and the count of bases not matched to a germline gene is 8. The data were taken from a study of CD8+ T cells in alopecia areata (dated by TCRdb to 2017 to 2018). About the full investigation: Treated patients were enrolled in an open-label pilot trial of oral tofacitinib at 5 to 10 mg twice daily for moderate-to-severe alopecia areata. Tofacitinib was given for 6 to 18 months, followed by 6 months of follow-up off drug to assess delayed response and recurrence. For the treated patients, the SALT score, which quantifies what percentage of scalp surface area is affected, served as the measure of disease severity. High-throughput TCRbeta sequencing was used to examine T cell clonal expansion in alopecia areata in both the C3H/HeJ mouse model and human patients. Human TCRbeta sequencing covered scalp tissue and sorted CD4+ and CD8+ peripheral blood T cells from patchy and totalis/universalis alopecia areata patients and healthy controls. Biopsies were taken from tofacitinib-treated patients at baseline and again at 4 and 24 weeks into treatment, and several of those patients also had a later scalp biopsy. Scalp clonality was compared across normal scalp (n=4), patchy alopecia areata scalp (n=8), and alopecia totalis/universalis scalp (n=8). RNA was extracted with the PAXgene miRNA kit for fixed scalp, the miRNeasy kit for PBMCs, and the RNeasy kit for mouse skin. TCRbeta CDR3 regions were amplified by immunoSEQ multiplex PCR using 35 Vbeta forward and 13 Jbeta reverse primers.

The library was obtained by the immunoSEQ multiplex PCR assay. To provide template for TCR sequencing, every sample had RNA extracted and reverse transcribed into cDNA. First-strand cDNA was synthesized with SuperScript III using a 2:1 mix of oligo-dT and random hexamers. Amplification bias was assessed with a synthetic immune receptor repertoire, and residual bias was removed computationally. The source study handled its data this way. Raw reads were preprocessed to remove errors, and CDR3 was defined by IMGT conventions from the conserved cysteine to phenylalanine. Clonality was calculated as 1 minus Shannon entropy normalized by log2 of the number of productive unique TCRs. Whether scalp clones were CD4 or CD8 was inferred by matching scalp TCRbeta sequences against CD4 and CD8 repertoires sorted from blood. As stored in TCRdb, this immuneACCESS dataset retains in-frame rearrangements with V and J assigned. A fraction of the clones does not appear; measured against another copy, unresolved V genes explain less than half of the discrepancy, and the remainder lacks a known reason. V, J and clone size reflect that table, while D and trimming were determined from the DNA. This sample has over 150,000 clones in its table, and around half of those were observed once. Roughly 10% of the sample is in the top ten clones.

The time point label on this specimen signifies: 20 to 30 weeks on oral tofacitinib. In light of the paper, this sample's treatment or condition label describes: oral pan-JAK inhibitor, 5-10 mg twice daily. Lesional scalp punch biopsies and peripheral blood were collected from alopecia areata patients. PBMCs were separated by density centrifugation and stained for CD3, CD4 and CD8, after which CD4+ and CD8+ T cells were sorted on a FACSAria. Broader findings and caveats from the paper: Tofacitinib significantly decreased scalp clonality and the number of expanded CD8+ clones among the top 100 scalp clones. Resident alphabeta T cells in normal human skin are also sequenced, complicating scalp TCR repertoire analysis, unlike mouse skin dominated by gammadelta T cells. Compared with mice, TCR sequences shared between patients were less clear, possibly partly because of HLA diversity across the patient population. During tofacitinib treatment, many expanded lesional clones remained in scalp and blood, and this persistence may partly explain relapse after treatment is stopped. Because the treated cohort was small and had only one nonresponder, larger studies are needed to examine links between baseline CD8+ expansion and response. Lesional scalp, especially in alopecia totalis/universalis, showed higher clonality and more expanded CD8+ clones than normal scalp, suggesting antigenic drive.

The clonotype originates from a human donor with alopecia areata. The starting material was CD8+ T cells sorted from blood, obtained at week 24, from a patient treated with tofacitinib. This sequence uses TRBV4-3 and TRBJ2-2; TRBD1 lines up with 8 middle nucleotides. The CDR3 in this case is CASSQDLETGVTGELFF. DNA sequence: TGCGCCAGCAGCCAAGATCTGGAGACAGGGGTAACCGGGGAGCTGTTTTTT.